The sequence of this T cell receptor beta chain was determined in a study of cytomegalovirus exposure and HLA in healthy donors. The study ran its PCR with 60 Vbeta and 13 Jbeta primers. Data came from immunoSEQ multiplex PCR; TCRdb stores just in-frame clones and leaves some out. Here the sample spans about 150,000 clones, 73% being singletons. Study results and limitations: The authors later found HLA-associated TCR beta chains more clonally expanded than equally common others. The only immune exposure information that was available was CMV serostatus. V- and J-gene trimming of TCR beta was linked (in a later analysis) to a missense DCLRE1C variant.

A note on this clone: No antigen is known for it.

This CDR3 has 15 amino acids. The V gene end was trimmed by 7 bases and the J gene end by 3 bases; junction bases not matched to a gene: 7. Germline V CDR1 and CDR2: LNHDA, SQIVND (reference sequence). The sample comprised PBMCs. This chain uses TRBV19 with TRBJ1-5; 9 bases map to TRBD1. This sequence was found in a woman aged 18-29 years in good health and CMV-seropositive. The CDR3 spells CASTGQGTYNQPQHF. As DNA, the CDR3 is TGTGCCAGTACCGGACAGGGGACATACAATCAGCCCCAGCATTTT.